This T cell receptor beta chain was retrieved from a study of Ad26.COV2.S vaccination and SARS-CoV-2 variants. Treatment described: around 19 received Ad26.COV2.S at low or high dose, single or two shots; about five received placebo; per-sample allocation not given. Day 63 following the first vaccine or placebo injection was when the samples were taken. The data were produced by immunoSEQ multiplex PCR, yet TCRdb's version contains in-frame clones alone and is incomplete. Found here are 350,000 to 450,000 clones, about 90% of them singletons; the top ten hold about 1.7%. The germline gives CDR1 SGHKS, CDR2 YYEKEE (reference sequence). The CDR3 runs 16 residues. The trim removed 4 bases at V and 0 bases at J, leaving 6 bases unmatched.

This receptor was taken from a person between 18 and 60 years old who received the Ad26.COV2.S COVID-19 vaccine or a placebo. V gene TRBV5-5 combines with J gene TRBJ2-7; 11 positions match TRBD1. The specimen was peripheral blood, collected in a trial of Ad26.COV2.S vaccine versus placebo. CDR3 in amino acids: CASSMGQGVYSYEQYF. CDR3 nucleotide sequence: TGTGCCAGCAGCATGGGACAGGGGGTTTACTCCTACGAGCAGTACTTC. The full variable domain, rest sourced from reference TRBV5-5 and TRBJ2-7, is DAGVTQSPTHLIKTRGQQVTLRCSPISGHKSVSWYQQVLGQGPQFIFQYYEKEERGRGNFPDRFSARQFPNYSSELNVNALLLGDSALYLCASSMGQGVYSYEQYFGPGTRLTVT.